The rows below give T cell receptor beta chains drawn from one sample of a study of cytomegalovirus exposure and HLA in healthy donors. Generated by immunoSEQ multiplex PCR, the TCRdb table keeps only in-frame clones and is missing some. The sample has some 120,000 clones, and its top ten clones hold roughly 3.5%. Sequencing was done on a sample of PBMCs. The receptors derive from a man younger than 30 in good health and CMV-seronegative. CDR3s include the opening cysteine and the closing phenylalanine or tryptophan. The order of the fields is J gene, V gene, D gene, CDR3 DNA, CDR3 protein. D genes are given only for firm matches.

>TRBJ1-2|TRBV5-1|NA
TGCGCCAGCAGGTCTGGGAGTCGGGGCTACACCTTC
CASRSGSRGYTF
>TRBJ1-1|TRBV9|NA
TGTGCCAGCAGCGCCCATGTCCAGGGTCGAATATTGACTTCTGAAGCTTTCTTT
CASSAHVQGRILTSEAFF
>TRBJ2-2|TRBV6-1|NA
TGTGCCAGCAGTGATAAATCGACGGGGAACACCGGGGAGCTGTTTTTT
CASSDKSTGNTGELFF
>TRBJ1-2|TRBV2|TRBD1
TGTGCCAGCACCCGACAGGGGGCGCGTGGCTACACCTTC
CASTRQGARGYTF
>TRBJ1-4|TRBV10-1|NA
TGCGCCAGCAGTGAAACAGGGTGGTATAGGGATGAAAAACTGTTTTTT
CASSETGWYRDEKLFF
>TRBJ1-2|TRBV27|NA
TGTGCCAGCAGTCCTCTGGGCGCACCCTATGGCTACACCTTC
CASSPLGAPYGYTF
>TRBJ1-2|TRBV29-1|TRBD1
TGCAGCGCTGAGACAGGGGGAGCCTATGGCTACACCTTC
CSAETGGAYGYTF
>TRBJ2-7|TRBV10-2|NA
TGCGCCAGCAGTGTGACAGATAGCTCCTACGAGCAGTGCTTC
CASSVTDSSYEQCF
>TRBJ1-2|TRBV7-9|NA
TGTGCCAGCAGCTTAGCGGGAGGGGATGGCTACACCTTC
CASSLAGGDGYTF
>TRBJ2-4|TRBV2|TRBD1
TGTGCCAGCAGTGCCGGGACAGTAAACATTCAGTACTTC
CASSAGTVNIQYF
>TRBJ1-6|TRBV4-1|NA
TGCGCCAGCAGCCCCTCACTGGAGGGGAGCTCCTATAATTCACCCCTCCACTTT
CASSPSLEGSSYNSPLHF
>TRBJ2-1|TRBV9|TRBD1
TGTGCCAGCAGCCCACCGACAGGGAAGGAGGATAATGAGCAGTTCTTC
CASSPPTGKEDNEQFF
>TRBJ2-7|TRBV5-1|NA
TGCGCCAGCAGCGGACCCGGGACATCCTACGAGCAGTACTTC
CASSGPGTSYEQYF